In its sample, the clone carrying this TCR beta chain was seen a few times. The source of the sample is a study of blood T cell repertoires in COVID-19. Participants were aged roughly 18 to 89 years, lived in about two dozen US areas, and enrolled virtually. Assay used: immunoSEQ multiplex PCR; TCRdb lists only in-frame clones, some missing. The data hold over 150,000 clones, with 60% to 80% observed a single time. J was trimmed by 3 bases and V by 6 bases; bases with no gene match: 8. The CDR3 runs 15 residues. Germline V gene data show CDR1 as SGHTA and CDR2 as FQGNSA. This receptor was identified in a woman aged 45-60 years who had recovered from COVID-19. The J gene is TRBJ2-1, the V gene TRBV7-2; 7 nucleotides align to TRBD2. The specimen sequenced was PBMCs or T cells enriched from blood (not recorded which). CDR3 DNA sequence: TGTGCCAGCAGTCCCTCTAGCGGAAACTACAATGAGCAGTTCTTC. It is translated as CASSPSSGNYNEQFF.